The present T cell receptor (beta chain) was sequenced within a study of shared clonotypes between healthy human individuals. TCRdb's table, derived via immunoSEQ multiplex PCR, lists solely in-frame clones and lacks some. The sample has hundreds of thousands of clones, 55% to 75% seen once. The length of the CDR3 is 14 residues. Trimming cost V 3 bases and J 5 bases, with 14 bases left between them. The germline CDR1 and CDR2 sequences are LNHDA and SQIVND (reference sequence). Notes on this clone: Antigen specificity is unknown.

Study conclusions and caveats: An expected dependence of interdonor clonotype sharing on sequencing depth was noted.

J is TRBJ2-7 and V is TRBV19, with no clear D. The source material was memory CD4+ T cells sorted from blood. Subset given: CD45RA-negative fraction. The sequence was obtained from a woman aged 25 to 39 in good health. CDR3: CASSIFPGTDEQYF. CDR3 in DNA: TGTGCCAGTAGTATTTTCCCCGGAACAGACGAGCAGTACTTC.